The rows below give T cell receptor beta chains drawn from one sample of a study of T cells in Graves' hyperthyroidism and ophthalmopathy. Via MiXCR, TCRdb re-called the multiplex PCR reads, giving one row per CDR3 protein. The sample lists tens of thousands of distinct CDR3 sequences; less than 65% were seen once. Sequencing used peripheral blood or thyroid tissue (not recorded which). These receptors all stem from a man younger than 30 with Graves' hyperthyroidism. Both conserved end residues are part of each CDR3. The D gene is left open where the match is weak. Size values are once, few and many counts, or a class for expanded clones, and some rows have none.

TRBJ2-2,many,TRBV10-1,TRBD2,TGCGCCAGCAGTGAGGGGGGGGCGAACACCGGGGAGCTGTTTTTT,CASSEGGANTGELFF
TRBJ1-5,-,TRBV15,-,TGTGCCACCAGCAGAGATGGGAGGGCGACAAATCAGCCCCAGCATTTT,CATSRDGRATNQPQHF
TRBJ2-5,-,TRBV20-1,-,TGCAGTGCTAGTAATTGGGACACAGTGAAAAAGACCCAGTACTTC,CSASNWDTVKKTQYF
TRBJ1-2,-,TRBV5-1,-,TGCGCCAGCAGCTTGGTAGGGGCCTACACCTTC,CASSLVGAYTF
TRBJ2-7,-,TRBV7-2,-,TGTGCCAGCAGCTTAGACCGGGGCACCCCCTACGAGCAGTACTTC,CASSLDRGTPYEQYF
TRBJ2-7,-,TRBV7-2,-,TGTGCCAGCAGGGGTATTACCTACGAGCAGTACTTC,CASRGITYEQYF
TRBJ2-7,once,TRBV10-3,-,TGTGCCATCAGTGATATGGGCAGCTACGAGCAGTACTTC,CAISDMGSYEQYF
TRBJ1-2,-,TRBV7-4,-,TGTGCCAGCAGCCTCCTCGACAGCACGGGTTCCTATGGCTACACCTTC,CASSLLDSTGSYGYTF
TRBJ1-1,many,TRBV30,TRBD1,TGTGCCTGGAGTCCCAGGGGGCAGGGGGCTTTCTTT,CAWSPRGQGAFF
TRBJ1-1,-,TRBV7-9,-,TGTGCCAGCAGCTTAGCGAGGTCCGTTGAGGCTTTCTTT,CASSLARSVEAFF
TRBJ1-4,many,TRBV11-2,-,TGTGCCAGCAGCTTAGATGGGCGCGGGAACGAAAAACTGTTTTTT,CASSLDGRGNEKLFF
TRBJ1-2,few,TRBV12-3/TRBV12-4,TRBD1,TGTGCCAGCAGTCTCGGACAGGGTACCTATGGCTACACCTTC,CASSLGQGTYGYTF
TRBJ2-7,-,TRBV29-1,TRBD1,TGCAGCGTCGCTGACCCGGGACAGGGGTACGAGCAGTACTTC,CSVADPGQGYEQYF
TRBJ2-2,many,TRBV19,TRBD2,TGTGCCAGTATCAGGTCCCTAGCGGGAGGTTTCACCGGGGAGCTGTTTTTT,CASIRSLAGGFTGELFF
TRBJ2-5,-,TRBV7-8,TRBD1,TGTGCCAGCAGCGGGTATCCGGGACAGGGGACCCAGTACTTC,CASSGYPGQGTQYF
TRBJ2-2,once,TRBV15,-,TGTGCCACCAGCAGAGATCTCTTCGGGGAGCTGTTTTTT,CATSRDLFGELFF